One and the same sample provided the 6 T cell receptor beta chains below, sequenced in a study of Ad26.COV2.S vaccination and SARS-CoV-2 variants. Clones were sequenced by immunoSEQ multiplex PCR, and TCRdb holds only the in-frame ones, with some missing. The data show about 39,000 clones, with 75% to 85% seen just once and less than 60% held by the top ten. Here the sequenced sample was peripheral blood, taken after recovery from COVID-19. Receptors were obtained from a human donor who had recovered from COVID-19.

The table lists this clone with a few counts. This chain uses TRBV24-1 with TRBJ2-1; 10 nucleotides line up with TRBD1. The CDR3 spans 17 residues. Germline V gene sequence: CDR1 KGHDR, CDR2 SFDVKD. Trimming removed 4 bases from V and 6 bases from J; junction bases left unmatched: 11. The CDR3 protein is CATSDRDRGQRANEQFF. DNA of the CDR3: TGTGCCACCAGTGACCGGGACAGGGGCCAAAGGGCCAATGAGCAGTTCTTC.

The rearrangement uses TRBV30 and TRBJ2-7, with D maybe TRBD2 (5 bases). CDR3 length equals 14 residues. Looked up from germline, CDR1 is GTSNPN and CDR2 is SVGIG (reference sequence). V lost 4 bases and J 4 bases, leaving 17 bases between the germline ends. The CDR3 bases are TGTGCCTGGAATCCCATGGGCGGGTTTTACGAGCAGTACTTC. Amino acid sequence: CAWNPMGGFYEQYF.

The rearrangement uses TRBV6-5 and TRBJ1-2, with 7 bases identical to TRBD1. Trimming removed 5 bases from V and 5 bases from J; junction bases left unmatched: 11. Germline lookup yields CDR1 MNHEY and CDR2 SVGAGI. This CDR3 has 15 amino acids. CDR3 loop: CASSNPWDSAYGYTF. For the CDR3, the DNA is TGTGCCAGCAGTAACCCATGGGACAGCGCATATGGCTACACCTTC.

The V call is TRBV25-1, the J call TRBJ2-4; D gene uncertain. CDR1 and CDR2 from the germline V gene are MGHDK and SYGVNS. V lost 5 bases to trimming and J lost 11 bases, with 16 bases between them. This CDR3 comprises 13 residues. Here the CDR3 DNA reads TGTGCCAGCAGTAGTTACGAGACAAGCGTTCAGTACTTC. It is translated as CASSSYETSVQYF.

V usage is TRBV7-3 and J usage is TRBJ2-5; 9 bases align to TRBD1. CDR1 and CDR2 from the germline V gene are SGHTA and FQGTGA. V lost 5 bases to trimming and J lost 2 bases; unmatched junction nucleotides: 6. The CDR3 has 15 residues. CDR3 bases: TGTGCCAGCAGCACCGGGACAGGGCGGCAAGAGACCCAGTACTTC. Translated: CASSTGTGRQETQYF.

The sample holds one count of this clone. The chain joins TRBV5-1 to TRBJ2-3, with D perhaps TRBD1 (5 bases). The germline gives CDR1 SGHRS, CDR2 YFSETQ. The CDR3 covers 16 residues. V was pared by 1 base and J by 5 bases, with 17 bases between. CDR3 residues: CASSLSAGLRGDTQYF. In nucleotides, the CDR3 is TGCGCCAGCAGCTTGTCTGCAGGGCTTCGAGGAGATACGCAGTATTTT.